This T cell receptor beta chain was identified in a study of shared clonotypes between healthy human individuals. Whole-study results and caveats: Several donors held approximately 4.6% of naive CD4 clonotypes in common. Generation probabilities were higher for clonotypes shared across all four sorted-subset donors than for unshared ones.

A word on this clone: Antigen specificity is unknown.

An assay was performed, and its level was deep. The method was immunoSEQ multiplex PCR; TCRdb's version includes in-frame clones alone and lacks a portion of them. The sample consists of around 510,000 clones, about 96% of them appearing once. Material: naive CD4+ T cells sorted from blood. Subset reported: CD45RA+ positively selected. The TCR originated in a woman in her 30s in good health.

The CDR3 is CAWSVPPGTQYF. DNA of the CDR3: TGTGCCTGGAGTGTACCCCCGGGTACGCAGTATTTT. The rearrangement uses TRBV30 and TRBJ2-3; D is unclear. The CDR3 contains 12 residues. The V gene lost 0 bases and the J gene lost 8 bases, with 9 bases spanning the gap. The germline CDR1 and CDR2 sequences are GTSNPN and SVGIG (reference sequence). Based on the CDR3 plus reference TRBV30 and TRBJ2-3, the full variable domain is SQTIHQWPATLVQPVGSPLSLECTVEGTSNPNLYWYRQAAGRGLQLLFYSVGIGQISSEVPQNLSASRPQDRQFILSSKKLLLSDSGFYLCAWSVPPGTQYFGPGTRLTVL.